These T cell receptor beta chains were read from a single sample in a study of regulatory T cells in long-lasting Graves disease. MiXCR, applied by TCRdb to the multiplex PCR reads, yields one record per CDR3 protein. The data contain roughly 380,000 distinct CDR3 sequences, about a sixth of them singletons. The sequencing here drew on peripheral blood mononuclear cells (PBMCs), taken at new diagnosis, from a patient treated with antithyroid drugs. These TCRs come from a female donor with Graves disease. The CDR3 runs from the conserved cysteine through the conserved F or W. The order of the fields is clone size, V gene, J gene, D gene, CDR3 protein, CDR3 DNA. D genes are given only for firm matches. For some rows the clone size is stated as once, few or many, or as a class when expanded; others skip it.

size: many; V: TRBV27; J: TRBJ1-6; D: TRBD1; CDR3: CASSSRGGVRFPSPLHF; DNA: TGTGCCAGCAGTTCCCGAGGGGGCGTCCGTTTTCCTTCACCCCTCCACTTT
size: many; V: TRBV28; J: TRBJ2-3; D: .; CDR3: CASSFAGTANTQYF; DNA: TGTGCCAGCAGTTTTGCAGGGACCGCAAATACGCAGTATTTT
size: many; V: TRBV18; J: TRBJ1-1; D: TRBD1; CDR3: CASSGQGWNTEAFF; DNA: TGTGCCAGCTCAGGACAGGGGTGGAACACTGAAGCTTTCTTT
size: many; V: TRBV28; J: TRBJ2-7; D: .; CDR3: CASSPIRSPYEQYF; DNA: TGTGCCAGCAGTCCCATCCGCTCGCCCTACGAGCAGTACTTC
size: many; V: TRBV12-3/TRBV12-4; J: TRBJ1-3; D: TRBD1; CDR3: CASSPIPGTGPVSTIYF; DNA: TGTGCCAGCAGTCCAATTCCCGGGACAGGGCCGGTTAGTACCATATATTTT
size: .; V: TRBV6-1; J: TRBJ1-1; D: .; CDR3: CASTRGVGTKAFF; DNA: TGTGCCAGCACCCGAGGCGTGGGCACTAAAGCTTTCTTT
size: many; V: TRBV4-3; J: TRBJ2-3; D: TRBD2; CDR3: CASSQGAGGVFDTQYF; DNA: TGCGCCAGCAGCCAAGGGGCGGGAGGGGTATTTGATACGCAGTATTTT
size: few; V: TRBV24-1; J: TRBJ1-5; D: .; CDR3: CATFARRVGNQPQHF; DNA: TGTGCCACCTTCGCGCGAAGAGTAGGTAATCAGCCCCAGCATTTT
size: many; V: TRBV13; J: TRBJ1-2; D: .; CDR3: CASSLDPGLYGYTF; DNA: TGTGCCAGCAGCTTAGACCCAGGCTTATATGGCTACACCTTC
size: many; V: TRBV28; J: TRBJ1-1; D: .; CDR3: CASSLLGTAPTEAFF; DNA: TGTGCCAGCAGTTTATTGGGGACGGCACCTACTGAAGCTTTCTTT
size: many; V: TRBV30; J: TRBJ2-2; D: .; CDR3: CAWRTLGGHTGELFF; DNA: TGTGCCTGGAGGACACTGGGGGGTCACACCGGGGAGCTGTTTTTT
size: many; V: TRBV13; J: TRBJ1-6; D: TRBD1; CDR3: CASSGDSYSPLHF; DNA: TGTGCCAGCAGCGGGGACAGTTATTCACCCCTCCACTTT
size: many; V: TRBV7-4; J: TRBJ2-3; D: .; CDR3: CASSFCRDVDTQYF; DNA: TGTGCCAGCAGCTTCTGCCGGGACGTAGATACGCAGTATTTT
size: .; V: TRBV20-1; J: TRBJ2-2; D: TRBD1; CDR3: CGGQGAGPNTGELFF; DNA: TGCGGAGGACAGGGCGCAGGTCCAAACACCGGGGAGCTGTTTTTT
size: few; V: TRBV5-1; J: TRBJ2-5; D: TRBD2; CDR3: CASSPKLAMETQYF; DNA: TGCGCCAGCAGCCCAAAACTAGCGATGGAGACCCAGTACTTC
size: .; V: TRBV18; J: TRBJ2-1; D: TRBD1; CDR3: CASSLTGTGPRNEQFF; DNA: TGTGCCAGCTCACTAACCGGGACAGGGCCTCGCAATGAGCAGTTCTTC
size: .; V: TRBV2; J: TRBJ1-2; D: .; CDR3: CASNSGTGGYTF; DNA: TGTGCCAGCAATTCAGGGACTGGCGGCTACACCTTC
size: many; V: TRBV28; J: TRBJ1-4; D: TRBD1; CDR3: CATHPPGQWATNEKLFF; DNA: TGTGCCACCCACCCTCCGGGACAGTGGGCAACTAATGAAAAACTGTTTTTT
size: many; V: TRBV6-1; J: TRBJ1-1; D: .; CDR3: CASKTGQANTEAFF; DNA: TGTGCCAGCAAGACAGGCCAAGCGAACACTGAAGCTTTCTTT
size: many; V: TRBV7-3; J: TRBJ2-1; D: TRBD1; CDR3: CASSLYEGARNEQFF; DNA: TGTGCCAGCAGCTTGTATGAGGGGGCGCGCAATGAGCAGTTCTTC
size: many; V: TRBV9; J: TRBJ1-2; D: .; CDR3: CASSPADSLKGGGYTF; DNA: TGTGCCAGCAGCCCAGCGGACAGCCTTAAAGGGGGTGGCTACACCTTC
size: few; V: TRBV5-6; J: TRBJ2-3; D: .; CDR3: CASSLAGTTDTQYF; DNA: TGTGCCAGCAGCTTGGCGGGGACCACAGATACGCAGTATTTT
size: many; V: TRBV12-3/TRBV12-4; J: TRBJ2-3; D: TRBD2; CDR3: CASSWGFVAGGPDTQYF; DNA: TGTGCCAGCAGTTGGGGGTTTGTAGCGGGAGGGCCAGATACGCAGTATTTT
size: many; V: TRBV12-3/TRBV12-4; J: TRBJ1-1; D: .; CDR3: CASSWHSGHRNTEAFF; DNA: TGTGCCAGCAGTTGGCATTCGGGACACAGGAACACTGAAGCTTTCTTT
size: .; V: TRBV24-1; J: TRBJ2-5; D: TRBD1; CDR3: CATSDSTGAGETQYF; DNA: TGTGCCACCAGTGACTCGACAGGGGCAGGAGAGACCCAGTACTTC
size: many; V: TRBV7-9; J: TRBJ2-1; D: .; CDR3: CASSLHTGIDEQFF; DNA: TGTGCCAGCAGCTTACACACGGGAATCGATGAGCAGTTCTTC
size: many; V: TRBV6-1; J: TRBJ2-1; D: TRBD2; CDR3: CASSESSSGGNEQFF; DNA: TGTGCCAGCAGTGAAAGTTCTAGCGGGGGAAATGAGCAGTTCTTC
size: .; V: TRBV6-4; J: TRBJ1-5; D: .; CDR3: CASNVSVEPQHF; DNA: TGTGCCAGCAATGTATCGGTCGAGCCCCAGCATTTT
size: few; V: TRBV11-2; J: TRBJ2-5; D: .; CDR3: CASSLDSEDLGGLETQYF; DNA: TGTGCCAGCAGCTTAGATTCAGAGGATCTTGGGGGTTTGGAGACCCAGTACTTC
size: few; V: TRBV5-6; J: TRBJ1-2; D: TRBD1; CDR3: CASSLGEQGEWYGYTF; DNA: TGTGCCAGCAGCTTGGGGGAGCAGGGGGAATGGTATGGCTACACCTTC
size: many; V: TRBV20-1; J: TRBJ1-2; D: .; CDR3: CSASDGDLRTF; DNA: TGCAGTGCTAGTGACGGGGACCTGAGGACCTTC
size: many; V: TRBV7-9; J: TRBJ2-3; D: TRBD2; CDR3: CASNPGTSESWDTQYF; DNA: TGTGCCAGCAACCCCGGGACTAGCGAATCTTGGGATACGCAGTATTTT
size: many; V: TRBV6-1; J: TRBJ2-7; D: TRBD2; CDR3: CASTKELSGRGSYEQYF; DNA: TGTGCCAGCACCAAAGAACTTAGCGGGAGGGGCTCCTACGAGCAGTACTTC
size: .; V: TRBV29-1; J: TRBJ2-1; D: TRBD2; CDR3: CSVEASGFYGQFF; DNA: TGCAGCGTTGAGGCTAGCGGGTTCTATGGGCAGTTCTTC
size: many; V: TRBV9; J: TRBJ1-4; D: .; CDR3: CASSVGEPYRGEKLFF; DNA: TGTGCCAGCAGCGTAGGGGAGCCGTACCGCGGTGAAAAACTGTTTTTT
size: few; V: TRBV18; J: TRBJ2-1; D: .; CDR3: CASSPPGTALGNEQFF; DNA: TGTGCCAGCTCACCACCCGGGACCGCGTTGGGCAATGAGCAGTTCTTC